The next 27 T cell receptor beta chains were all read from a single sample in a study of OX40 agonist ivuxolimab in advanced cancers. TCRdb's copy holds only in-frame clones and misses some; the assay was immunoSEQ multiplex PCR. The sample holds under 30,000 clones; approximately 89% are singletons and the top ten take around 17%. The sample in question was CD4+ or CD8+ T cells sorted from blood, obtained in a trial of the OX40 agonist ivuxolimab. The receptors stem from an adult with an advanced solid tumor such as melanoma, head and neck, liver or kidney cancer.

V usage is TRBV7-3 and J usage is TRBJ2-7; 7 bases fit TRBD2. The CDR3 is made up of 17 amino acids. Looked up from germline, CDR1 is SGHTA and CDR2 is FQGTGA. V dropped 0 bases and J dropped 3; count of bases not matched to a gene: 11. CDR3 amino acids: CASSLTHTAGAFYEQYF. For the CDR3, the DNA is TGTGCCAGCAGCTTAACTCATACGGCGGGAGCTTTCTACGAGCAGTACTTC.

The CDR3 reads CATSRGGGALTYEQYF. The CDR3 DNA sequence: TGTGCCACCAGCAGAGGAGGGGGGGCCCTAACCTACGAGCAGTACTTC. This chain links TRBV15 with TRBJ2-7; perhaps TRBD2 as D (7 bases). This CDR3 has 16 amino acids. V was pared by 1 base and J by 2 bases, with 15 bases between. Germline V gene data show CDR1 as LNHNV and CDR2 as YYDKDF (reference sequence).

The V call is TRBV6-5, the J call TRBJ1-4; unclear D gene. CDR3 length equals 14 residues. V lost 2 bases, J lost 7 bases, and 11 bases lay in between. Germline assignment: CDR1 MNHEY and CDR2 SVGAGI. The CDR3 reads CASSYPSISEKLFF. In nucleotides, the CDR3 is TGTGCCAGCAGTTACCCCTCAATAAGTGAAAAACTGTTTTTT.

The chain is built from TRBV7-3 and TRBJ1-1, with a possible D match to TRBD1 (5 bases). Trimming shortened V by 2 bases and J by 12 bases, and 16 bases separated the two germline ends. Germline V gene data show CDR1 as SGHTA and CDR2 as FQGTGA. This CDR3 comprises 13 residues. As DNA, the CDR3 is TGTGCCAGCAGCTTATCCCCCGGGGGGTCCACTTTCTTT. Residues: CASSLSPGGSTFF. Full variable domain (rest looked up from reference TRBV7-3 and TRBJ1-1): GAGVSQTPSNKVTEKGKYVELRCDPISGHTALYWYRQSLGQGPEFLIYFQGTGAADDSGLPNDRFFAVRPEGSVSTLKIQRTERGDSAVYLCASSLSPGGSTFFGQGTRLTVV.

This sequence joins TRBV11-2 and TRBJ2-5; the match to TRBD2 covers 11 bases. Germline V gene sequence: CDR1 SGHAT, CDR2 FQNNGV. Unmatched junction bases numbered 1, after V lost 1 base and J lost 0 bases. CDR3 length equals 16 residues. CDR3 sequence reads: CASSLGTSGYQETQYF. DNA for the CDR3: TGTGCCAGCAGCTTAGGGACTAGCGGGTACCAAGAGACCCAGTACTTC.

The J gene is TRBJ2-5, the V gene TRBV11-2; TRBD2 matches at 10 bases. The CDR3 sequence is 17 residues long. The V segment lost 0 bases and the J segment 5 bases; nucleotides outside the gene matches: 9. CDR1 and CDR2 (germline): SGHAT, FQNNGV. The CDR3 region has the DNA TGTGCCAGCAGCTTAGATTCGGCTAGCGGGAGTAGGGAGACCCAGTACTTC. It encodes CASSLDSASGSRETQYF.

The rearrangement uses TRBV5-1 and TRBJ2-7; 8 bases are shared with TRBD1. This CDR3 is 14 amino acids long. Looked up from germline, CDR1 is SGHRS and CDR2 is YFSETQ. Trimming removed 5 bases from V and 5 bases from J; junction bases left unmatched: 9. The chain's CDR3 is CASRSTGVGNEQYF. As DNA, the CDR3 is TGCGCCAGCAGGTCGACAGGGGTGGGCAACGAGCAGTACTTC. The full variable domain, completed using reference TRBV5-1 and TRBJ2-7, is KAGVTQTPRYLIKTRGQQVTLSCSPISGHRSVSWYQQTPGQGLQFLFEYFSETQRNKGNFPGRFSGRQFSNSRSEMNVSTLELGDSALYLCASRSTGVGNEQYFGPGTRLTVT.

The chain's CDR3 is CAWSSGQGAKNIQYF. In DNA form, the CDR3 reads TGTGCCTGGAGCTCGGGACAGGGGGCCAAAAACATTCAGTACTTC. This chain uses TRBV30 with TRBJ2-4, with 10 nucleotides matching TRBD1. CDR1 GTSNPN and CDR2 SVGIG come from the germline V gene (reference sequence). CDR3 length: 15 amino acids. V gave up 3 bases and J gave up 1 base; unmatched junction bases: 3.

This clone was picked up a small number of times. The chain couples TRBV21-1 to TRBJ1-5. TRBV21-1 is assigned pseudogene status. The CDR3 has 13 residues. The CDR3: CASLRETNQPQHF. CDR3 nucleotide sequence: TGTGCCAGCCTCCGGGAGACCAATCAGCCCCAGCATTTT.

The chain uses TRBV13 and TRBJ2-3; possibly TRBD1 or TRBD2 for D (6 bases each). Trimming took 3 bases from V and 0 from J, leaving 16 bases between them. The CDR3 is 17 residues long. Germline lookup yields CDR1 PRHDT and CDR2 FYEKMQ (reference sequence). The CDR3 DNA follows: TGTGCCAGCAGCTTCGGGTTTGGGGGGCGGAGCACAGATACGCAGTATTTT. Translation gives CASSFGFGGRSTDTQYF.

The V call is TRBV2, the J call TRBJ2-7; TRBD2 matches 9 bases. V was pared by 6 bases and J by 2 bases, with 2 bases of the junction left unmatched. The CDR3 covers 13 residues. Germline V CDR1 and CDR2: SNHLY, FYNNEI. CDR3 in DNA: TGTGCCAGCAGCCCTAGCGGGACCTACGAGCAGTACTTC. Translated: CASSPSGTYEQYF.

The chain is built from TRBV7-9 and TRBJ2-3; 11 bases align to TRBD2. V gave up 1 base and J gave up 0 bases; unmatched junction bases: 3. This CDR3 is built from 17 residues. The germline gives CDR1 SEHNR, CDR2 FQNEAQ (reference sequence). CDR3 sequence: CASSLELAGASTDTQYF. The CDR3 DNA sequence: TGTGCCAGCAGCTTAGAACTAGCGGGAGCTAGCACAGATACGCAGTATTTT.

The J gene is TRBJ2-3, the V gene TRBV2; D not resolved. This CDR3 comprises 14 residues. V was pared by 4 bases and J by 0 bases, with 8 bases between. CDR1 is SNHLY, CDR2 FYNNEI, per germline. DNA of the CDR3: TGTGCCAGCAGTGTTAGGTCTAGCACAGATACGCAGTATTTT. As protein: CASSVRSSTDTQYF.

This chain uses TRBV29-1 with TRBJ2-3, with TRBD2 matching over 7 bases. The V gene end was trimmed by 2 bases and the J gene end by 3 bases; junction bases not matched to a gene: 14. Germline V lookup: CDR1 SQVTM, CDR2 ANQGSEA. CDR3 length: 17 residues. CDR3 region: CSVETPGTGGGTDTQYF. For the CDR3, the DNA is TGCAGCGTTGAAACTCCTGGGACGGGAGGCGGAACAGATACGCAGTATTTT.

The CDR3 is CASSLGLAGGTDTQYF. As DNA, the CDR3 is TGTGCCAGCAGCTTAGGACTAGCGGGGGGGACAGATACGCAGTATTTT. J is TRBJ2-3 and V is TRBV7-2; TRBD2 aligns across 14 bases. Germline V gives CDR1 SGHTA, CDR2 FQGNSA. CDR3 size: 16 residues. V gave up 1 base and J gave up 3 bases; unmatched junction bases: 0.

CDR3 region: CSVNPGQGGETQYF. CDR3 bases: TGCAGCGTCAATCCAGGACAGGGTGGGGAGACCCAGTACTTC. V usage is TRBV29-1 and J usage is TRBJ2-5; 8 nucleotides line up with TRBD1. Trimming took 6 bases from V and 5 from J; bases not matched to a gene: 11. CDR1 and CDR2 (germline): SQVTM, ANQGSEA. CDR3 length: 14 amino acids.

The chain couples TRBV7-3 to TRBJ2-3, with D tentatively TRBD1 or TRBD2 (7 bases each). Germline-derived CDR1 and CDR2 are SGHTA and FQGTGA. Trimming stripped 5 bases from V and 4 bases from J, with 13 bases between. This CDR3 is built from 14 residues. This chain's CDR3 is CASSPGGGADTQYF. CDR3 nucleotides: TGTGCCAGCAGCCCAGGGGGGGGAGCAGATACGCAGTATTTT.

This clone was detected only a few times. J is TRBJ2-7 and V is TRBV6-1, with a possible D match to TRBD1 (6 bases). Germline-derived CDR1 and CDR2 are MNHNS and SASEGT. The CDR3 is made up of 12 amino acids. Between the trimmed V and J ends, which lost 3 bases and 6 bases, there was a span of 9 bases. The CDR3: CASSEQGFEQYF. CDR3 in DNA: TGTGCCAGCAGTGAGCAGGGGTTCGAGCAGTACTTC.

This clone was observed a handful of times. The chain has TRBV27 and TRBJ2-3; the D gene is possibly TRBD2 (5 bases). V lost 4 bases and J 4 bases, leaving 15 bases between the germline ends. CDR1 and CDR2 from the germline V gene are MNHEY and SMNVEV (reference sequence). The CDR3 length is 15 residues. CDR3 region: CASSSLTLSADTQYF. CDR3 sequence (DNA): TGTGCCAGCAGTTCTCTGACCCTTAGCGCAGATACGCAGTATTTT.

The CDR3 protein is CATSREATGIGGYTF. CDR3 bases: TGTGCCACCAGCAGGGAAGCGACAGGGATTGGTGGCTACACCTTC. The V gene is TRBV15, the J gene TRBJ1-2; 7 nucleotides agree with TRBD1. CDR1 LNHNV and CDR2 YYDKDF come from the germline V gene (reference sequence). The junction had 11 bases not matched to a gene; V was cut back by 3 bases and J by 7 bases. This CDR3 region has 15 residues.

This clone was detected once. The rearrangement links TRBV7-8 to TRBJ1-1, with a weak D call TRBD1 (5 bases). Per germline, CDR1 SGHVS and CDR2 FQNEAQ. The ends were cut back, 2 bases at V and 7 bases at J, with 17 bases in the middle. The CDR3 consists of 15 residues. The CDR3 nucleotides are TGTGCCAGCAGCTTAAGTTCAGGGAGGAGGGATGAAGCTTTCTTT. It encodes CASSLSSGRRDEAFF.

The chain has TRBV10-3 and TRBJ1-1; no clear D gene. Germline assignment: CDR1 ENHRY and CDR2 SYGVKD. Trimming took off 3 bases at V and 6 bases at J, with 11 bases between the two ends. The CDR3 totals 13 residues. CDR3 bases: TGTGCCATCAGTGATCCCAAATACCCTGAAGCTTTCTTT. It codes for CAISDPKYPEAFF.

The chain carries TRBV19 and TRBJ2-2; D is perhaps TRBD2 (7 bases). The CDR3 sequence is 16 residues long. Germline values: CDR1 LNHDA, CDR2 SQIVND (reference sequence). Trimming removed 3 bases at V and 6 bases at J, with 17 bases between. The DNA for the CDR3 is TGTGCCAGTAGTATTGGGTGGGCGGGGGCCGCCGGGGAGCTGTTTTTT. This sequence encodes CASSIGWAGAAGELFF. The complete variable domain, with remaining parts taken from reference TRBV19 and TRBJ2-2, reads DGGITQSPKYLFRKEGQNVTLSCEQNLNHDAMYWYRQDPGQGLRLIYYSQIVNDFQKGDIAEGYSVSREKKESFPLTVTSAQKNPTAFYLCASSIGWAGAAGELFFGEGSRLTVL.

The chain couples TRBV5-1 to TRBJ2-1, with TRBD2 as a possible D gene (5 bases). The CDR3 is 15 residues long. The V and J ends lost 1 base and 2 bases respectively, with 10 bases between them. From germline, CDR1 is SGHRS and CDR2 YFSETQ. The CDR3 protein is CASSLYGDAYNEQFF. CDR3 DNA: TGCGCCAGCAGCTTGTACGGGGATGCCTACAATGAGCAGTTCTTC.

The genes are TRBV9 and TRBJ2-1, with TRBD2 identical over 9 bases. Per germline, CDR1 SGDLS and CDR2 YYNGEE. V was pared by 1 base and J by 8 bases, with 7 bases of the junction left unmatched. This CDR3 contains 15 residues. The DNA for the CDR3 is TGTGCCAGCAGCGTAATAGCGGGAGCGTGGTATGAGCAGTTCTTC. It translates to CASSVIAGAWYEQFF. Full variable domain (remainder filled in from reference TRBV9 and TRBJ2-1): DSGVTQTPKHLITATGQRVTLRCSPRSGDLSVYWYQQSLDQGLQFLIQYYNGEERAKGNILERFSAQQFPDLHSELNLSSLELGDSALYFCASSVIAGAWYEQFFGPGTRLTVL.

The chain employs TRBV7-2 and TRBJ2-1, with TRBD2 identical over 8 bases. The J segment lost 7 bases and the V segment lost 1 base, leaving 6 bases of the junction unmatched. CDR1 and CDR2 from the germline V gene are SGHTA and FQGNSA. CDR3 length equals 15 residues. The CDR3 sequence: CASSLGAGAGNEQFF. DNA for the CDR3: TGTGCCAGCAGCTTAGGAGCGGGAGCGGGGAATGAGCAGTTCTTC.

V gene TRBV5-6 combines with J gene TRBJ1-1; D unresolved. V was shortened by 6 bases and J by 1 base, with 19 bases between the two germline ends. Germline lookup yields CDR1 SGHDT and CDR2 YYEEEE. This CDR3 region has 16 residues. This CDR3 reads CASTPPGPRTNTEAFF. DNA for the CDR3: TGTGCCAGCACCCCACCTGGACCAAGAACGAACACTGAAGCTTTCTTT.